This T cell receptor (beta chain) was profiled in a study of T cells in Graves' hyperthyroidism and ophthalmopathy. Study conclusions and caveats: Most thyroid-expanded clonotypes above 0.001 were also found in blood. Ophthalmopathy was model-predicted a median approximately six months pre-onset.

Concerning this clonotype: No antigen is known for it.

CDR1 is LGHDT and CDR2 is YNNKEL in the germline V gene (reference sequence). The V segment lost 4 bases and the J segment 13 bases; nucleotides outside the gene matches: 4. This CDR3 comprises 12 residues. The CDR3 regions of TCR beta were amplified from RNA transcripts. TCR CDR3 regions were first amplified by RT-PCR with HTBI primers. In TCRdb, the multiplex PCR reads were re-called with MiXCR into one record per CDR3 protein. The table records about 560,000 distinct CDR3 sequences, 12% to 15% of them present only once. Hyperthyroidism patients were newly diagnosed, had disease duration under 2 months, and were aged 18 to 65 years. Thyroid ultrasound, orbital computed tomography, clinical symptoms, and serum thyroxine and TRAb underpinned diagnoses.

The sequenced sample was blood. V is TRBV3-1 and J is TRBJ2-1, with TRBD1 matching 10 bases. The TCR comes from a woman in her forties with Graves' hyperthyroidism. In nucleotides, the CDR3 is TGTGCCAGCAGCCTTGACAGGGGGCACCAGTTCTTC. Protein product: CASSLDRGHQFF.